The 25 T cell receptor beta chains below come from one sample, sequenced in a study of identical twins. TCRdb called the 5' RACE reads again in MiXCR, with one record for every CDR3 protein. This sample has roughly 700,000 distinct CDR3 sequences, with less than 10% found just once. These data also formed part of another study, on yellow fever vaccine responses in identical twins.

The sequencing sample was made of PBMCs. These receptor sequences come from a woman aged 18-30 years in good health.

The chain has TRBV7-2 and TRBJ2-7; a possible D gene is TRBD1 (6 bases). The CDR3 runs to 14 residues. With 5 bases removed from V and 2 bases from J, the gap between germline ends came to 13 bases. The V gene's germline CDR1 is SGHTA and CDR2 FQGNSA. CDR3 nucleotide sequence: TGTGCCAGCAGCCAGGGGACAAACGCCTACGAGCAGTACTTC. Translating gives CASSQGTNAYEQYF.

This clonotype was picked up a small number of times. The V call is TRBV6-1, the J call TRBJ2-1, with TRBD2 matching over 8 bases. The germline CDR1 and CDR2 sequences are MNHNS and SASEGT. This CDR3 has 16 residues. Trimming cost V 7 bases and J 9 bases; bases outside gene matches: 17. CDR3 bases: TGTGCCAGCACCAGGGGCCCCGGGGGGGCGTCGGGTGAGCAGTTCTTC. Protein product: CASTRGPGGASGEQFF.

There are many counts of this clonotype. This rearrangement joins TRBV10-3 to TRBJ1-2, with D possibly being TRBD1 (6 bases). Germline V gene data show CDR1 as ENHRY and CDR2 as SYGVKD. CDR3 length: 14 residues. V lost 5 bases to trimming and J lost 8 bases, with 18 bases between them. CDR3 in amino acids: CAISNDWTDDGYTF. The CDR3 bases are TGTGCCATCAGTAACGATTGGACAGACGACGGCTACACCTTC.

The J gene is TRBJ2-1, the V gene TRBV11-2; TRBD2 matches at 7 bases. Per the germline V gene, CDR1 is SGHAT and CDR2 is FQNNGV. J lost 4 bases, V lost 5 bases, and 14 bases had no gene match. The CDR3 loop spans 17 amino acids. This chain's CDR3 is CASSPPFASGFYNEQFF. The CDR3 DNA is TGTGCCAGCAGCCCCCCCTTCGCTAGCGGCTTTTACAATGAGCAGTTCTTC.

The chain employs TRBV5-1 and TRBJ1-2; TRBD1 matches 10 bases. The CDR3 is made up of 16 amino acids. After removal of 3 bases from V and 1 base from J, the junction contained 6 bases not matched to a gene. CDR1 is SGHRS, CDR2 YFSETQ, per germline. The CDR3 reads CASSSSGTGVNYGYTF. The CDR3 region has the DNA TGCGCCAGCAGCTCCTCCGGGACAGGGGTTAACTATGGCTACACCTTC. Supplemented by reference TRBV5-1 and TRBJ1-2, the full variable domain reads KAGVTQTPRYLIKTRGQQVTLSCSPISGHRSVSWYQQTPGQGLQFLFEYFSETQRNKGNFPGRFSGRQFSNSRSEMNVSTLELGDSALYLCASSSSGTGVNYGYTFGSGTRLTVV.

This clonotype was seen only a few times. The CDR3 sequence: CSARDPSGGSDTQYF. The DNA for the CDR3 is TGCAGTGCTAGAGACCCTAGCGGGGGCTCGGATACGCAGTATTTT. The chain employs TRBV20-1 and TRBJ2-3, with 10 bases identical to TRBD2. Unmatched junction bases numbered 6, after V lost 0 bases and J lost 6 bases. CDR1 and CDR2 from the germline V gene are DFQATT and SNEGSKA (reference sequence). This CDR3 is 15 amino acids long.

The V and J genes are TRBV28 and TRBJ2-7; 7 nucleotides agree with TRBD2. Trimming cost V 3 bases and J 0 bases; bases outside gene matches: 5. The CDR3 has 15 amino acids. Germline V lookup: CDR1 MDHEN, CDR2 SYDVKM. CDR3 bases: TGTGCCAGCAGTTTTTTTCGCGGGAGCTCCTACGAGCAGTACTTC. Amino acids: CASSFFRGSSYEQYF. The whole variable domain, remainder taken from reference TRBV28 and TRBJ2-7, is DVKVTQSSRYLVKRTGEKVFLECVQDMDHENMFWYRQDPGLGLRLIYFSYDVKMKEKGDIPEGYSVSREKKERFSLILESASTNQTSMYLCASSFFRGSSYEQYFGPGTRLTVT.

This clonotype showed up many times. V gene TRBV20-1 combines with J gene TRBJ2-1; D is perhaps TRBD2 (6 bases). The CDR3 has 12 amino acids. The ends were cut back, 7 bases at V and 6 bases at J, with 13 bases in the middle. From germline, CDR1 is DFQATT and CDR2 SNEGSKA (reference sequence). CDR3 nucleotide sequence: TGCAGTGTCCCGGACTATAGCAATGAGCAGTTCTTC. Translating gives CSVPDYSNEQFF.

The CDR3 reads CASSYGGTGANVLTF. CDR3 bases: TGTGCCAGCAGTTACGGGGGTACTGGGGCCAACGTCCTGACTTTC. The chain is built from TRBV6-2 or TRBV6-3 and TRBJ2-6; tentatively, D is TRBD1 or TRBD2 (5 bases each). The CDR3 is 15 residues long. CDR1 is MNHEY, CDR2 SVGEGT, per germline. V was clipped by 2 bases and J by 2 bases, with 7 bases between them.

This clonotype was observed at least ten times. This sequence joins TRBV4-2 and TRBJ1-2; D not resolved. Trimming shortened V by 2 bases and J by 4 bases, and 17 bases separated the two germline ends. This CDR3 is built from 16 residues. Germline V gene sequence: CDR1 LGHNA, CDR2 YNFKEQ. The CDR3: CASSQILGSFGYGYTF. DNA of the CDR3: TGTGCCAGCAGCCAAATTTTAGGTAGCTTTGGCTATGGCTACACCTTC.

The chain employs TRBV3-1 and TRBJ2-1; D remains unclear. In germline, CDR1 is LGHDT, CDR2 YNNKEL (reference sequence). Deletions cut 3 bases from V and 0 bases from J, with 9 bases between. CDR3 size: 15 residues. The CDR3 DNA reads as TGTGCCAGCAGCCATCCACGTAGCTCCTACAATGAGCAGTTCTTC. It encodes CASSHPRSSYNEQFF.

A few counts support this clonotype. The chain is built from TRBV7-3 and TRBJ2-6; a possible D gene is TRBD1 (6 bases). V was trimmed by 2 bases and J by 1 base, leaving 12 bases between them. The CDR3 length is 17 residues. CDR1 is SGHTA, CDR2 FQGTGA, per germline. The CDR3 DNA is TGTGCCAGCAGCTTAGGTCAGGGGCCTTCTGGGGCCAACGTCCTGACTTTC. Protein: CASSLGQGPSGANVLTF.

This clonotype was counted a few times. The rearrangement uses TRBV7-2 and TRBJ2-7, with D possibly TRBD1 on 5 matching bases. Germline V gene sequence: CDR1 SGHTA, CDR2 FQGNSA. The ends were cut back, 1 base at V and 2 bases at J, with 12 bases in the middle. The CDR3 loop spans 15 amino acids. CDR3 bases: TGTGCCAGCAGCTTAGTAGCCACAGGCCCCTACGAGCAGTACTTC. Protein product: CASSLVATGPYEQYF.

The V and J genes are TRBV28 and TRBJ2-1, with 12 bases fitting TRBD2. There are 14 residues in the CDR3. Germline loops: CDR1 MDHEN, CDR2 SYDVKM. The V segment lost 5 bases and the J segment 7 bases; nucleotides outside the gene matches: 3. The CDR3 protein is CASSRTSGTNEQFF. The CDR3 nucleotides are TGTGCCAGCAGTCGGACTAGCGGGACGAATGAGCAGTTCTTC.

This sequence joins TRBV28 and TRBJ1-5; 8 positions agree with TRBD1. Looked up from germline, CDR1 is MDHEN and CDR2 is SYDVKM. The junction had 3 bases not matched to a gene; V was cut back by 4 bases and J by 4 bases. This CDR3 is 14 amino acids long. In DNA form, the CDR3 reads TGTGCCAGCAGTTCGGACAGGGCAAATCAGCCCCAGCATTTT. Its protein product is CASSSDRANQPQHF.

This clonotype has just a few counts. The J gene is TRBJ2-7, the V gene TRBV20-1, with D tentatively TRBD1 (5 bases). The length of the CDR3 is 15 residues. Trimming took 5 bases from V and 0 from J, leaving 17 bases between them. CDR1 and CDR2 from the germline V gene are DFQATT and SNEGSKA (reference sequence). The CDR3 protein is CSARFVGLHSYEQYF. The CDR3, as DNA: TGCAGTGCTCGTTTCGTGGGGCTACACTCCTACGAGCAGTACTTC.

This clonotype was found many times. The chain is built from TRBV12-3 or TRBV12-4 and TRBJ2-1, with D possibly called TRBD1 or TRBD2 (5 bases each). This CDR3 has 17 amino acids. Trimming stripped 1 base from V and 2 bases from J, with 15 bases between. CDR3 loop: CASSLVELGDTYNEQFF. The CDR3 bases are TGTGCCAGCAGTTTAGTGGAATTGGGGGATACCTACAATGAGCAGTTCTTC.

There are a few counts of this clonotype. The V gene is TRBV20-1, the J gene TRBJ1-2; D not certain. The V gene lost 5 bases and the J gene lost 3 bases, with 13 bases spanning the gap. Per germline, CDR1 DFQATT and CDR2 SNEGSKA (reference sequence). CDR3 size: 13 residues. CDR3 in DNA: TGCAGTGCTCGGTCCGACACCGACTATGGCTACACCTTC. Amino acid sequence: CSARSDTDYGYTF.

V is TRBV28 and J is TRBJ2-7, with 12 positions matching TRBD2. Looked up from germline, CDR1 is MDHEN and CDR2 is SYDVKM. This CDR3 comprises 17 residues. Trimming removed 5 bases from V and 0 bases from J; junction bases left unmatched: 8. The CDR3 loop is CASSELAGGRTSYEQYF. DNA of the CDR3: TGTGCCAGCAGTGAACTAGCGGGGGGCCGAACCTCCTACGAGCAGTACTTC.

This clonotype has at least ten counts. The CDR3, as DNA: TGTGCCAGCAGTGGGGACCGGGACAGGGGTAGTTGGAATGAGCAGTTCTTC. This codes for CASSGDRDRGSWNEQFF. The chain recombines TRBV6-2 or TRBV6-3 with TRBJ2-1; the match to TRBD1 covers 10 bases. With V trimmed by 5 bases and J by 7 bases, 14 bases remained unmatched. The CDR3 has 17 residues. Germline V gene lookup returns CDR1 MNHEY and CDR2 SVGEGT.

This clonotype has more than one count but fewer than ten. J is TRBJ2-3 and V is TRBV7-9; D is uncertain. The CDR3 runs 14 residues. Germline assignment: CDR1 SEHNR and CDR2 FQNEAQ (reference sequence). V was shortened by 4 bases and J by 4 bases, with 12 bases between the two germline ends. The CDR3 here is CASSSLVGPDTQYF. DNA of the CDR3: TGTGCCAGCAGCTCCCTGGTCGGGCCAGATACGCAGTATTTT.

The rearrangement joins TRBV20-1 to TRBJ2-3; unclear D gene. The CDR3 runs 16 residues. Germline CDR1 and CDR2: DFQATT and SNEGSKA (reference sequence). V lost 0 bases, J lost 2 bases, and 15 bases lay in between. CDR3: CSARDQWGSTTDTQYF. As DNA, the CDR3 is TGCAGTGCTAGAGATCAATGGGGTAGCACCACAGATACGCAGTATTTT.

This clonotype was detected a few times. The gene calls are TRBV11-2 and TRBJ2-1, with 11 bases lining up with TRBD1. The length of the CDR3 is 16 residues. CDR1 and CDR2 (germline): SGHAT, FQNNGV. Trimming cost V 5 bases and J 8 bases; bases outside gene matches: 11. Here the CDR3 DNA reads TGTGCCAGCAGCCCTACCGGACAGGGGGCATCCCATGAGCAGTTCTTC. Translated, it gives CASSPTGQGASHEQFF.

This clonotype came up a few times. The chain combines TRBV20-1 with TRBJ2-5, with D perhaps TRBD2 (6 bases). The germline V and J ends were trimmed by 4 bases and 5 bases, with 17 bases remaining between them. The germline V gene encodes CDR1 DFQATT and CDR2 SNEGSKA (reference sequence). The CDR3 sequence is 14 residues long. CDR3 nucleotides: TGCAGTGCTACCCAGGACGGGGGACGTGAGACCCAGTACTTC. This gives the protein CSATQDGGRETQYF.

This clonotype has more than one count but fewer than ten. CDR3 sequence: CASSTGLYEQYF. CDR3 coding DNA: TGTGCCAGCAGCACAGGACTTTACGAGCAGTACTTC. The chain links TRBV7-9 to TRBJ2-7; either TRBD1 or TRBD2 may supply D (5 bases each). V was cut by 5 bases and J by 4 bases, with 9 bases left in between. Germline-derived CDR1 and CDR2 are SEHNR and FQNEAQ (reference sequence). The CDR3 is made up of 12 amino acids.